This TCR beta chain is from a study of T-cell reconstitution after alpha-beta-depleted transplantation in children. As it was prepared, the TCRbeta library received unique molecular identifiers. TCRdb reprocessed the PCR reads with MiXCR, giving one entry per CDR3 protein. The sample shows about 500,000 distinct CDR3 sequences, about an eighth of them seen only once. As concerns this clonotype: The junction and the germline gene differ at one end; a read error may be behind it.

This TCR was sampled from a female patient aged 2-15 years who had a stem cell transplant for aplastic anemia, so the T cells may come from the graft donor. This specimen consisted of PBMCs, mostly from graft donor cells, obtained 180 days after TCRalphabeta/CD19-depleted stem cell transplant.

CDR3 residues: CTSSQEHWEGLFF. The DNA for the CDR3 is TGCACCAGCAGCCAAGAACACTGGGAGGGGCTGTTTTTT. This chain connects TRBV4-3 to TRBJ2-2; 7 bases are a match to TRBD2. Germline CDR1 is LGHNA and CDR2 is YSLEER. This CDR3 is 13 amino acids long.